The 23 T cell receptor beta chains given below trace back to one sample, sequenced in a study of cytomegalovirus exposure and HLA in healthy donors. The repertoire was sequenced with immunoSEQ multiplex PCR; TCRdb's copy has only in-frame clones and lacks some. The sample consists of 150,000 to 200,000 clones, around 80% of them appearing once. The sequencing input was PBMCs. These receptors came from a woman aged 25 to 45 in good health and CMV-seronegative.

The chain links TRBV6-5 to TRBJ2-7; D perhaps matches TRBD1 (7 bases). Germline V lookup: CDR1 MNHEY, CDR2 SVGAGI. The CDR3 has 12 residues. Between the trimmed V and J ends, which lost 4 bases and 6 bases, there was a span of 10 bases. The CDR3 DNA reads TGTGCCAGCAGTTGGGGGGACAGCGAGCAGTACTTC. It specifies CASSWGDSEQYF.

The table lists this clone with a count of one. The chain links TRBV2 to TRBJ1-1, with no clear D. Germline V gene sequence: CDR1 SNHLY, CDR2 FYNNEI. V lost 3 bases to trimming and J lost 3 bases, with 11 bases between them. The CDR3 consists of 14 residues. CDR3 bases: TGTGCCAGCAGTGACTCCAGATTTGACACTGAAGCTTTCTTT. Its protein product is CASSDSRFDTEAFF. The full variable domain, rest sourced from reference TRBV2 and TRBJ1-1, is EPEVTQTPSHQVTQMGQEVILRCVPISNHLYFYWYRQILGQKVEFLVSFYNNEISEKSEIFDDQFSVERPDGSNFTLKIRSTKLEDSAMYFCASSDSRFDTEAFFGQGTRLTVV.

This clone was found many times. The chain employs TRBV9 and TRBJ1-1; possible D gene TRBD1, 5 bases. This CDR3 comprises 13 residues. With 2 bases removed from V and 8 bases from J, the gap between germline ends came to 13 bases. Germline V gives CDR1 SGDLS, CDR2 YYNGEE. CDR3 loop: CASSVNTGSEAFF. The CDR3 coding sequence is TGTGCCAGCAGCGTTAACACAGGATCGGAAGCTTTCTTT.

The chain combines TRBV2 with TRBJ2-5, with D tentatively TRBD2 (6 bases). V was cut by 8 bases and J by 8 bases, with 18 bases left in between. This CDR3 contains 13 residues. Germline CDR1 and CDR2: SNHLY and FYNNEI. In DNA, the CDR3 is TGTGCCAGCCGGGACTCGGGATTAGTTACCCAGTACTTC. It yields the protein CASRDSGLVTQYF. The full variable domain, in which reference TRBV2 and TRBJ2-5 provide the parts outside the CDR3, is EPEVTQTPSHQVTQMGQEVILRCVPISNHLYFYWYRQILGQKVEFLVSFYNNEISEKSEIFDDQFSVERPDGSNFTLKIRSTKLEDSAMYFCASRDSGLVTQYFGPGTRLLVL.

This chain links TRBV6-1 with TRBJ1-5; D remains unclear. The CDR3 runs to 15 residues. V lost 0 bases to trimming and J lost 2 bases, with 8 bases between them. Per the germline V gene, CDR1 is MNHNS and CDR2 is SASEGT. The CDR3, as DNA: TGTGCCAGCAGTGAAGCCGACGGGGGCAATCAGCCCCAGCATTTT. Translated: CASSEADGGNQPQHF.

This clone showed up just once. The J gene is TRBJ2-7, the V gene TRBV27; 9 nucleotides agree with TRBD1. The CDR3 runs to 16 residues. Unmatched junction bases numbered 11, after V lost 4 bases and J lost 4 bases. Germline CDR1 is MNHEY and CDR2 is SMNVEV (reference sequence). The CDR3 coding sequence is TGTGCCAGCAGTTCTCCGAACCGGGACAGGGTTTACGAGCAGTACTTC. Translating it yields CASSSPNRDRVYEQYF.

The chain uses TRBV5-1 and TRBJ2-7, with D maybe TRBD1 (6 bases). Germline values: CDR1 SGHRS, CDR2 YFSETQ. The CDR3 runs to 14 residues. Trimming pared 4 bases from V and 0 bases from J, leaving 11 bases between. The CDR3 coding sequence is TGCGCCAGCAGCCGGGACACCAGCTCCTACGAGCAGTACTTC. This gives the protein CASSRDTSSYEQYF.

This clone showed up just a few times. The chain is built from TRBV28 and TRBJ2-7, with D maybe TRBD2 (5 bases). The CDR3 consists of 13 residues. Trimming cost V 8 bases and J 4 bases, with 15 bases left between them. Germline loops: CDR1 MDHEN, CDR2 SYDVKM. The CDR3 sequence: CASRLSSGYEQYF. The CDR3, as DNA: TGTGCCAGCCGTCTTTCTTCGGGATACGAGCAGTACTTC.

The chain carries TRBV27 and TRBJ2-1, with TRBD1 identical over 10 bases. The J segment lost 7 bases and the V segment lost 7 bases, leaving 13 bases of the junction unmatched. The CDR3 length is 16 residues. CDR1 and CDR2 from the germline V gene are MNHEY and SMNVEV (reference sequence). The CDR3 nucleotides read TGTGCCAGCACCAAAGGGGACCCGGGACAGGGGAATGAGCAGTTCTTC. Amino acid sequence: CASTKGDPGQGNEQFF.

The rearrangement uses TRBV7-9 and TRBJ2-5; 13 nucleotides line up with TRBD2. The V and J ends lost 3 bases and 4 bases, in that order; junction bases with no gene match: 2. In germline, CDR1 is SEHNR, CDR2 FQNEAQ (reference sequence). The CDR3 runs 15 residues. The CDR3 loop is CASSLRLAGGETQYF. In nucleotides, the CDR3 is TGTGCCAGCAGCTTGCGACTAGCGGGGGGAGAGACCCAGTACTTC.

The CDR3 spells CASSLLGGVNGYTF. CDR3 bases: TGTGCCAGCAGCTTACTAGGGGGTGTGAATGGCTACACCTTC. V gene TRBV7-9 combines with J gene TRBJ1-2; perhaps TRBD1 as D (6 bases). The V end was cut by 2 bases, the J end by 6 bases, with 13 bases between. The CDR3 has 14 amino acids. CDR1 is SEHNR, CDR2 FQNEAQ, per germline (reference sequence).

This clone has more than one count but fewer than ten. V gene TRBV14 combines with J gene TRBJ1-1; 9 bases are a match to TRBD1. Germline loops: CDR1 SGHDN, CDR2 FVKESK. Losses at the gene ends were 3 bases for V and 10 bases for J; bases not matched to a gene: 6. The CDR3 is 13 residues long. CDR3 in amino acids: CASSQQQGAGAFF. For the CDR3, the DNA is TGTGCCAGCAGCCAGCAACAGGGGGCTGGAGCTTTCTTT.

The chain has TRBV6-6 and TRBJ2-7; 7 positions agree with TRBD1. This CDR3 contains 14 residues. CDR1 is MNHNY and CDR2 is SVGAGI in the germline V gene (reference sequence). Germline trimming cut 6 bases from V and 0 bases from J; bases unmatched to any gene: 5. The CDR3 reads CASRSTGLSYEQYF. DNA of the CDR3: TGTGCCAGCAGATCGACAGGGCTCTCCTACGAGCAGTACTTC.

V gene TRBV11-3 combines with J gene TRBJ1-1, with D hard to call. Per germline, CDR1 SGHNT and CDR2 YENEEA. This CDR3 region has 14 residues. The ends were cut back, 5 bases at V and 6 bases at J, with 16 bases in the middle. CDR3 coding DNA: TGTGCCAGCAGCCGAGACGGCGAGGTCGCTGAAGCTTTCTTT. Its translation is CASSRDGEVAEAFF.

The chain uses TRBV29-1 and TRBJ2-7, with 11 bases aligning to TRBD2. Trimming removed 7 bases from V and 5 bases from J; junction bases left unmatched: 10. In germline, CDR1 is SQVTM, CDR2 ANQGSEA. The CDR3 extends over 14 amino acids. The CDR3, as DNA: TGCAGCGCCGCAACTAGCGGGAGCGTCGACGAGCAGTACTTC. Encoded protein: CSAATSGSVDEQYF.

A few counts support this clone. The rearrangement uses TRBV10-3 and TRBJ1-5; the match to TRBD1 covers 10 bases. This CDR3 spans 12 amino acids. Germline CDR1 and CDR2: ENHRY and SYGVKD. The V gene end was trimmed by 10 bases and the J gene end by 7 bases; junction bases not matched to a gene: 4. The chain's CDR3 is CATGTGVQPQHF. CDR3 DNA sequence: TGTGCCACCGGGACAGGGGTCCAGCCCCAGCATTTT.

The V call is TRBV5-6, the J call TRBJ1-5; weak D call: TRBD1 (6 bases). V was cut by 2 bases and J by 0 bases, with 15 bases left in between. The CDR3 totals 17 residues. CDR1 is SGHDT, CDR2 YYEEEE, per germline. Written as DNA, the CDR3 is TGTGCCAGCAGCTTTCGAGGGACAAGTAATAGCAATCAGCCCCAGCATTTT. Its translation: CASSFRGTSNSNQPQHF.

The chain carries TRBV6-6 and TRBJ2-7; D uncertain. Trimming pared 5 bases from V and 3 bases from J, leaving 5 bases between. CDR3 length: 11 residues. Germline-derived CDR1 and CDR2 are MNHNY and SVGAGI (reference sequence). CDR3 in amino acids: CASSELYEQYF. The CDR3, as DNA: TGTGCCAGCAGTGAGCTCTACGAGCAGTACTTC.

The V and J genes are TRBV15 and TRBJ1-1; no clear D. Germline V gene data show CDR1 as LNHNV and CDR2 as YYDKDF (reference sequence). The V gene lost 0 bases and the J gene lost 1 base, with 12 bases spanning the gap. The CDR3 covers 16 residues. CDR3 loop: CATSRDRPGWNTEAFF. CDR3 in DNA: TGTGCCACCAGCAGAGATCGGCCAGGATGGAACACTGAAGCTTTCTTT.

The chain combines TRBV30 with TRBJ1-1; 8 nucleotides agree with TRBD1. The trim removed 2 bases at V and 10 bases at J, leaving 12 bases unmatched. Germline V gene sequence: CDR1 GTSNPN, CDR2 SVGIG (reference sequence). The CDR3 length is 14 residues. CDR3 DNA: TGTGCCTGGAGTACGTACGCCCAGGGGGCAGGAGCTTTCTTT. Its protein is CAWSTYAQGAGAFF. The full variable domain, in which reference TRBV30 and TRBJ1-1 provide the parts outside the CDR3, is SQTIHQWPATLVQPVGSPLSLECTVEGTSNPNLYWYRQAAGRGLQLLFYSVGIGQISSEVPQNLSASRPQDRQFILSSKKLLLSDSGFYLCAWSTYAQGAGAFFGQGTRLTVV.

The chain carries TRBV7-2 and TRBJ1-2; D call uncertain. V lost 5 bases and J 5 bases, leaving 15 bases between the germline ends. The CDR3 has 14 amino acids. Germline V lookup: CDR1 SGHTA, CDR2 FQGNSA. Here the CDR3 DNA reads TGTGCCAGCAGCCGGCCCGAGGGAGGGTATGGCTACACCTTC. This encodes CASSRPEGGYGYTF.

With regard to this clone: This same CDR3 is encoded by further DNA sequences in the sample. This chain connects TRBV18 to TRBJ2-3; 8 bases line up with TRBD2. CDR1 and CDR2 (germline): KGHSH, LQKENI. This CDR3 spans 14 amino acids. The trim removed 3 bases at V and 3 bases at J, leaving 2 bases unmatched. In DNA, the CDR3 is TGTGCCAGCTCACCTTCGGGAGGGACAGATACGCAGTATTTT. It codes for CASSPSGGTDTQYF.

The chain employs TRBV6-1 and TRBJ1-1, with 7 bases matching TRBD1. The CDR3 runs to 14 residues. CDR1 and CDR2 from the germline V gene are MNHNS and SASEGT. The V segment lost 3 bases and the J segment 0 bases; nucleotides outside the gene matches: 1. CDR3 sequence: CASSDRGVNTEAFF. The CDR3 coding sequence is TGTGCCAGCAGTGACAGGGGGGTGAACACTGAAGCTTTCTTT.